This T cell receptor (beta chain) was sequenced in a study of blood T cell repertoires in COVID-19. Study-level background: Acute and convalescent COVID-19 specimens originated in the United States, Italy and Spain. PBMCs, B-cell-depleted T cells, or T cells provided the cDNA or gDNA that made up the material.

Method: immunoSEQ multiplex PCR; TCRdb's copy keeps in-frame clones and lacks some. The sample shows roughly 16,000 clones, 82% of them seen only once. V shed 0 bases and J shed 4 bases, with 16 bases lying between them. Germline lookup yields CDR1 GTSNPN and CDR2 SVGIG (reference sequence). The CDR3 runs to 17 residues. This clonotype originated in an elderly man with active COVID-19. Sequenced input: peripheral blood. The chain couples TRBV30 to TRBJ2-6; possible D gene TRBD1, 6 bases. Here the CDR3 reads CAWSVHRARPGANVLTF. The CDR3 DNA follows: TGTGCCTGGAGTGTACACAGGGCGCGTCCCGGGGCCAACGTCCTGACTTTC.